The 27 T cell receptor beta chains presented below share a single source sample, sequenced in a study of T cell responses to AZD1222 COVID-19 vaccine (dated by TCRdb to the early 2020s). The time point label here, explained by the study, means: baseline before first vaccination. To prepare the library, the immunoSEQ multiplex PCR assay was applied. Not all clones reach the TCRdb copy of this immuneACCESS table, which keeps in-frame sequences only. Checked studies attribute under half of the gap to unresolved V genes and leave the rest unexplained. In all, the sample holds approximately 100,000 clones, and roughly 91% of those were seen once. Approximately 16% of the sample is held by the ten biggest clonotypes. The specimen comprised peripheral blood, sampled on day 0 of AZD1222 vaccination. The source is an adult in good health.

The chain links TRBV29-1 to TRBJ2-7; D is undetermined. The CDR3 extends over 13 amino acids. Germline assignment: CDR1 SQVTM and CDR2 ANQGSEA. The V and J ends lost 6 bases and 0 bases respectively, with 12 bases between them. The DNA of the CDR3 is TGCAGCGTGGCAGGTACCCCCTCCTACGAGCAGTACTTC. It yields the protein CSVAGTPSYEQYF.

CDR3 amino acids: CASSYEAGNSPLHF. The CDR3 DNA follows: TGTGCCAGCAGTTACGAGGCAGGGAATTCACCCCTCCACTTT. The chain combines TRBV6-5 with TRBJ1-6; TRBD1 might be the D (5 bases). The CDR3 spans 14 residues. The germline V gene encodes CDR1 MNHEY and CDR2 SVGAGI. The ends were cut back, 2 bases at V and 7 bases at J, with 9 bases in the middle.

This CDR3 is CASSVGSPTSSYNEQFF. In DNA form, the CDR3 reads TGTGCCAGCAGCGTAGGAAGCCCGACGAGCTCCTACAATGAGCAGTTCTTC. The genes are TRBV9 and TRBJ2-1, with D unclear. This CDR3 contains 17 residues. V was pared by 0 bases and J by 0 bases, with 13 bases between. The germline gives CDR1 SGDLS, CDR2 YYNGEE.

This chain connects TRBV29-1 to TRBJ2-3; D is ambiguous. CDR1 is SQVTM, CDR2 ANQGSEA, per germline. This CDR3 is built from 14 residues. Deletions cut 1 base from V and 7 bases from J, with 15 bases between. The CDR3 sequence: CSVEGRKGRYTQYF. CDR3 DNA sequence: TGCAGCGTTGAAGGTCGGAAGGGCCGGTATACGCAGTATTTT.

The chain employs TRBV28 and TRBJ1-3; the D is unclear. Germline CDR1 and CDR2: MDHEN and SYDVKM. Trimming removed 8 bases from V and 4 bases from J, with 15 bases in between. This CDR3 is built from 14 residues. The CDR3: CASHTLSKGNTIYF. CDR3 sequence (DNA): TGTGCCAGCCATACCCTTTCAAAAGGAAACACCATATATTTT.

This chain uses TRBV9 with TRBJ2-1; D remains ambiguous. V lost 0 bases and J lost 1, with 8 bases in between. The CDR3 has 15 residues. CDR1 and CDR2 (germline): SGDLS, YYNGEE. This CDR3 is CASSVADHSYNEQFF. The CDR3 DNA reads as TGTGCCAGCAGCGTAGCTGACCATTCCTACAATGAGCAGTTCTTC.

This clone was picked up one time. This chain joins TRBV3-1 (or the pseudogene TRBV3-2) and TRBJ1-1; TRBD1 might be the D (5 bases). From germline, CDR1 is LGHDT and CDR2 YNNKEL (reference sequence). Deletions cut 0 bases from V and 2 bases from J, with 13 bases between. CDR3 length: 16 amino acids. As DNA, the CDR3 is TGTGCCAGCAGCCAAGATAGTGCAGGGCCTAACACTGAAGCTTTCTTT. Protein: CASSQDSAGPNTEAFF.

The chain carries TRBV11-3 and TRBJ1-6; TRBD1 matches at 7 bases. In germline, CDR1 is SGHNT, CDR2 YENEEA. The CDR3 contains 17 residues. After removal of 5 bases from V and 7 bases from J, the junction contained 14 bases not matched to a gene. CDR3: CASSQAPTGISNSPLHF. The CDR3 region has the DNA TGTGCCAGCAGCCAGGCCCCGACAGGGATCTCCAATTCACCCCTCCACTTT.

V and J are TRBV5-1 and TRBJ1-2; D not resolved. This CDR3 is 13 amino acids long. The germline gives CDR1 SGHRS, CDR2 YFSETQ. V lost 0 bases and J lost 0, with 3 bases in between. The CDR3 here is CASSLAANYGYTF. CDR3 nucleotide sequence: TGCGCCAGCAGCTTGGCAGCTAACTATGGCTACACCTTC.

The V gene is TRBV9, the J gene TRBJ2-6; TRBD1 agrees at 7 bases. V was pared by 3 bases and J by 6 bases, with 6 bases of the junction left unmatched. CDR1 and CDR2 (germline): SGDLS, YYNGEE. The CDR3 is 15 residues long. This CDR3 is CASSETGEVANVLTF. CDR3 DNA: TGTGCCAGCAGCGAAACAGGGGAAGTGGCCAACGTCCTGACTTTC.

V is TRBV7-9 and J is TRBJ2-1, with D possibly called TRBD1 or TRBD2 (6 bases each). V was clipped by 2 bases and J by 3 bases, with 14 bases between them. CDR1 SEHNR and CDR2 FQNEAQ come from the germline V gene (reference sequence). CDR3 length equals 16 residues. Here the CDR3 reads CASSLLTQGGYNEQFF. DNA of the CDR3: TGTGCCAGCAGCTTACTGACACAGGGAGGCTACAATGAGCAGTTCTTC.

This chain links TRBV5-1 with TRBJ2-2; 10 bases align to TRBD2. V was clipped by 4 bases and J by 5 bases; unmatched bases: 5. The CDR3 runs to 15 residues. Germline CDR1 is SGHRS and CDR2 is YFSETQ. The CDR3 nucleotides are TGCGCCAGCAGCCGCCTAGCGGGGGAAACCGGGGAGCTGTTTTTT. Protein sequence: CASSRLAGETGELFF.

V gene TRBV29-1 combines with J gene TRBJ2-1; 8 positions match TRBD1. Per germline, CDR1 SQVTM and CDR2 ANQGSEA. With 7 bases clipped from V and 12 bases from J, the junction kept 8 bases outside the gene matches. There are 11 residues in the CDR3. The CDR3 DNA sequence: TGCAGCGCCCAAGGACAGGGTGGGCAGTTCTTC. Amino acid sequence: CSAQGQGGQFF.

The rearrangement uses TRBV3-1 (or the pseudogene TRBV3-2) and TRBJ1-2; D unresolved. Looked up from germline, CDR1 is LGHDT and CDR2 is YNNKEL (reference sequence). The CDR3 runs to 14 residues. V was pared by 4 bases and J by 4 bases, with 13 bases between. The CDR3 loop reads CASSPGPTVYGYTF. In DNA form, the CDR3 reads TGTGCCAGCAGCCCCGGGCCGACCGTCTATGGCTACACCTTC.

The chain links TRBV28 to TRBJ1-1; possibly TRBD1 for D (5 bases). The V and J ends lost 5 bases and 4 bases respectively, with 17 bases between them. This CDR3 comprises 15 residues. Germline CDR1 MDHEN, CDR2 SYDVKM. As DNA, the CDR3 is TGTGCCAGCAGTCTCCCGGCAGGGAAGAGCACTGAAGCTTTCTTT. Amino acids: CASSLPAGKSTEAFF. Based on the CDR3 plus reference TRBV28 and TRBJ1-1, the full variable domain is DVKVTQSSRYLVKRTGEKVFLECVQDMDHENMFWYRQDPGLGLRLIYFSYDVKMKEKGDIPEGYSVSREKKERFSLILESASTNQTSMYLCASSLPAGKSTEAFFGQGTRLTVV.

The chain uses TRBV3-1 (or the pseudogene TRBV3-2) and TRBJ1-1, with 8 bases lining up with TRBD1. Germline V lookup: CDR1 LGHDT, CDR2 YNNKEL (reference sequence). This CDR3 has 15 residues. Trimming at V came to 5 bases and at J to 1 base, leaving 6 bases not matched to a gene. The CDR3: CASSASGTGNTEAFF. CDR3 coding DNA: TGTGCCAGCAGCGCCTCCGGGACAGGGAACACTGAAGCTTTCTTT.

The V call is TRBV5-1, the J call TRBJ1-2, with 9 bases matching TRBD1. The V and J ends lost 1 base and 7 bases, in that order; junction bases with no gene match: 5. The germline gives CDR1 SGHRS, CDR2 YFSETQ. CDR3 size: 14 residues. The CDR3 sequence is CASSLSQGALGYTF. Written as DNA, the CDR3 is TGCGCCAGCAGCTTGTCACAGGGGGCGCTTGGCTACACCTTC.

This chain's CDR3 is CASSLAPGLYNSPLHF. The CDR3 DNA follows: TGTGCCAGCAGCTTAGCGCCTGGGTTATATAATTCACCCCTCCACTTT. This chain links TRBV7-9 with TRBJ1-6, with D hard to call. V lost 0 bases and J lost 4, with 10 bases in between. This CDR3 has 16 residues. The V gene's germline CDR1 is SEHNR and CDR2 FQNEAQ (reference sequence).

J is TRBJ1-2 and V is TRBV27, with D unclear. This CDR3 is built from 12 residues. Trimming removed 7 bases from V and 8 bases from J, with 14 bases in between. Germline V gene sequence: CDR1 MNHEY, CDR2 SMNVEV (reference sequence). CDR3 DNA: TGTGCCAGCAACGACGGAGTTTCCGGCTACACCTTC. Protein: CASNDGVSGYTF.

The rearrangement joins TRBV7-2 to TRBJ2-1; D remains ambiguous. V was clipped by 5 bases and J by 5 bases, with 13 bases between them. The germline gives CDR1 SGHTA, CDR2 FQGNSA. The CDR3 length is 14 residues. The CDR3 reads CASSIRALNNEQFF. In nucleotides, the CDR3 is TGTGCCAGCAGCATCCGGGCACTTAACAATGAGCAGTTCTTC.

The chain is built from TRBV9 and TRBJ2-2; D is uncertain. Trimming removed 5 bases from V and 0 bases from J, with 8 bases in between. The V gene's germline CDR1 is SGDLS and CDR2 YYNGEE. The CDR3 is made up of 14 amino acids. The CDR3 DNA reads as TGTGCCAGCAGTGAACCAGCGAACACCGGGGAGCTGTTTTTT. Translated: CASSEPANTGELFF.

This clone appeared a single time. The rearrangement joins TRBV5-6 to TRBJ1-1, with D perhaps TRBD1 (5 bases). The V and J ends lost 3 bases and 4 bases respectively, with 16 bases between them. CDR3 length: 15 residues. The V gene's germline CDR1 is SGHDT and CDR2 YYEEEE. CDR3 loop: CASSYRSAGPTEAFF. CDR3 DNA sequence: TGTGCCAGCAGCTACCGATCGGCAGGGCCCACTGAAGCTTTCTTT.

The chain has TRBV18 and TRBJ2-6, with TRBD1 matching 9 bases. The CDR3 is 18 amino acids. From germline, CDR1 is KGHSH and CDR2 LQKENI. After removal of 6 bases from V and 2 bases from J, the junction contained 11 bases not matched to a gene. CDR3 in amino acids: CASSHRGRSLPGANVLTF. The CDR3, as DNA: TGTGCCAGCTCCCACAGGGGGCGGTCTCTGCCTGGGGCCAACGTCCTGACTTTC.

This clone has only a few counts. The sample contains more than one DNA sequence encoding this CDR3. In DNA, the CDR3 is TGTGCCAGCAGTTCCCGGTCTGAAGCTTTCTTT. Its protein is CASSSRSEAFF. V and J are TRBV6-5 and TRBJ1-1; D is undetermined. CDR1 and CDR2 (germline): MNHEY, SVGAGI. This CDR3 has 11 residues. V was cut by 4 bases and J by 6 bases, with 6 bases left in between.

This rearrangement joins TRBV20-1 to TRBJ1-2; possibly TRBD1 for D (6 bases). Germline CDR1 DFQATT, CDR2 SNEGSKA (reference sequence). The CDR3 totals 13 residues. V lost 3 bases, J lost 3 bases, and 11 bases lay in between. The CDR3 spells CSASPGGDYGYTF. The CDR3 bases are TGCAGTGCTAGTCCGGGGGGCGACTATGGCTACACCTTC.

This clone showed up just once. The genes are TRBV7-6 and TRBJ2-2; 7 nucleotides align to TRBD2. V was clipped by 0 bases and J by 5 bases; unmatched bases: 6. The CDR3 is 16 amino acids. CDR1 is SGHVS and CDR2 is FNYEAQ in the germline V gene. In DNA form, the CDR3 reads TGTGCCAGCAGCTTAGCCGGGGGGAGTTTAACCGGGGAGCTGTTTTTT. It encodes CASSLAGGSLTGELFF.

The chain has TRBV14 and TRBJ1-4; 7 bases agree with TRBD1. Germline CDR1 reads SGHDN; CDR2 reads FVKESK. V lost 5 bases, J lost 5 bases, and 8 bases stayed unmatched. This CDR3 is built from 15 residues. This chain's CDR3 is CASSRGQDVNEKLFF. The CDR3 nucleotides are TGTGCCAGCAGCAGAGGACAGGACGTCAATGAAAAACTGTTTTTT. The entire variable domain, with the rest obtained from reference TRBV14 and TRBJ1-4, is as follows: EAGVTQFPSHSVIEKGQTVTLRCDPISGHDNLYWYRRVMGKEIKFLLHFVKESKQDESGMPNNRFLAERTGGTYSTLKVQPAELEDSGVYFCASSRGQDVNEKLFFGSGTQLSVL.